The rows below give T cell receptor beta chains drawn from one sample of a study of T-cell memory formation after mild COVID-19. TCRdb analysed the 5' RACE reads with MiXCR anew, one entry per CDR3 protein. The repertoire holds about 210,000 distinct CDR3 sequences, roughly a tenth seen once, with 3% to 3.5% in the top ten. The specimen was PBMCs or a T cell subset sorted from them (not recorded which). All receptors come from a man aged 18 to 29 who had mild COVID-19 (a few samples of this study predate the infection). Cell type and time point are not known. Each CDR3 is given with its conserved first and last residue. D genes are given only for firm matches. Size is omitted from some rows. Given values are once, few, many or a class for expanded clones.

size,V,J,D,CDR3,DNA
.,TRBV7-2,TRBJ1-1,.,CASSFPSPQNTEAFF,TGTGCCAGCAGCTTCCCCAGCCCACAGAACACTGAAGCTTTCTTT
few,TRBV7-3,TRBJ1-6,.,CASSLVPGVASPLHF,TGTGCCAGCAGCTTAGTTCCGGGGGTTGCTTCACCCCTCCACTTT
few,TRBV15,TRBJ2-5,.,CATSRDNGQETQYF,TGTGCCACCAGCAGAGACAACGGTCAAGAGACCCAGTACTTC
.,TRBV6-1,TRBJ1-4,.,CASSEVLVVTNEKLFF,TGTGCCAGCAGTGAAGTTCTCGTCGTAACTAATGAAAAACTGTTTTTT
.,TRBV7-3,TRBJ2-2,.,CASRTGTGDTGELFF,TGTGCCAGCAGAACCGGGACTGGAGACACCGGGGAGCTGTTTTTT
few,TRBV5-1,TRBJ2-1,.,CASSPQGSGYNEQFF,TGCGCCAGCAGCCCACAGGGATCGGGCTACAATGAGCAGTTCTTC
.,TRBV21-1,TRBJ2-3,.,CASSSTSGEADTQYF,TGTGCCAGCAGCAGTACTAGCGGGGAAGCAGATACGCAGTATTTT
.,TRBV5-1,TRBJ1-4,.,CASSLSGAPEKLFF,TGCGCCAGCAGCTTATCAGGGGCACCGGAAAAACTGTTTTTT
.,TRBV20-1,TRBJ1-6,TRBD1,CSAIPSGGQAWYSPLHF,TGCAGTGCTATCCCTTCCGGGGGACAGGCATGGTATTCACCCCTCCACTTT
.,TRBV5-1,TRBJ1-1,TRBD1,CASSSGTGWDTEAFF,TGCGCCAGCAGCTCCGGGACAGGGTGGGACACTGAAGCTTTCTTT
few,TRBV7-2,TRBJ2-2,TRBD2,CASTRTSGDTGELFF,TGTGCCAGCACCCGGACTAGCGGGGATACCGGGGAGCTGTTTTTT
.,TRBV6-5,TRBJ1-1,.,CASSYRATGSTEAFF,TGTGCCAGCAGCTACAGGGCGACGGGCAGCACTGAAGCTTTCTTT
once,TRBV12-3/TRBV12-4,TRBJ1-4,.,CASSFGRTNEKLFF,TGTGCCAGCAGTTTTGGTAGAACTAATGAAAAACTGTTTTTT
.,TRBV7-9,TRBJ2-3,TRBD2,CASSRGLAGGLSTDTQYF,TGTGCCAGCAGCCGGGGACTAGCGGGGGGCCTAAGCACAGATACGCAGTATTTT
few,TRBV4-1,TRBJ1-1,.,CASSQEKGRESTEAFF,TGCGCCAGCAGCCAAGAGAAGGGTAGAGAGAGCACTGAAGCTTTCTTT
.,TRBV12-3/TRBV12-4,TRBJ2-3,.,CATTRGLALRDTQYF,TGTGCCACAACCAGGGGATTGGCCCTCAGAGATACGCAGTATTTT
few,TRBV5-1,TRBJ2-2,TRBD1,CASSRRQGDDSGELFF,TGCGCCAGCAGCCGTAGACAGGGGGATGATAGCGGGGAGCTGTTTTTT
many,TRBV6-2/TRBV6-3,TRBJ1-5,TRBD1,CASRLQGARPQHF,TGTGCCAGCAGGCTACAGGGGGCTCGGCCCCAGCATTTT
.,TRBV29-1,TRBJ2-1,.,CSVVGDFGYNEQFF,TGCAGCGTTGTGGGAGATTTCGGTTACAATGAGCAGTTCTTC
few,TRBV5-1,TRBJ2-7,.,CASSLVGVYDEQYF,TGCGCCAGCAGCTTGGTTGGGGTTTATGACGAGCAGTACTTC
few,TRBV7-8,TRBJ1-3,.,CASSRGLSSGNTIYF,TGTGCCAGCTCCCGGGGGTTAAGCTCTGGAAACACCATATATTTT
.,TRBV20-1,TRBJ2-3,.,CSALAADTQYF,TGCAGTGCTCTCGCGGCGGATACGCAGTATTTT
few,TRBV5-1,TRBJ1-2,.,CASSLAPGLNYGYTF,TGCGCCAGCAGCTTGGCCCCCGGGCTTAACTATGGCTACACCTTC
.,TRBV6-5,TRBJ1-6,TRBD1,CASSTPGQGVSPLHF,TGTGCCAGCAGTACACCGGGACAGGGAGTGTCACCCCTCCACTTT
.,TRBV18,TRBJ2-3,TRBD1,CASSVVGQGIDTQYF,TGTGCCAGCTCCGTCGTAGGACAGGGAATAGATACGCAGTATTTT
few,TRBV20-1,TRBJ2-5,.,CSAPFQGGETQYF,TGCAGTGCCCCTTTTCAAGGGGGGGAGACCCAGTACTTC
few,TRBV18,TRBJ2-4,.,CASSPFGPQLAKNIQYF,TGTGCCAGCTCACCATTCGGGCCCCAACTAGCCAAAAACATTCAGTACTTC
many,TRBV7-9,TRBJ2-1,.,CASSLGPGNEQFF,TGTGCCAGCAGCTTGGGACCGGGTAATGAGCAGTTCTTC
.,TRBV6-1,TRBJ2-7,.,CASARDNAYEQYF,TGTGCCAGCGCAAGGGACAACGCCTACGAGCAGTACTTC
.,TRBV7-2,TRBJ1-4,.,CASSPGRAREKLFF,TGTGCCAGCAGCCCCGGACGGGCACGCGAAAAACTGTTTTTT
few,TRBV7-9,TRBJ1-4,.,CASSTWTVGEKLFF,TGTGCCAGCAGCACCTGGACAGTGGGCGAAAAACTGTTTTTT
few,TRBV6-2/TRBV6-3,TRBJ2-5,.,CASGEVPETQYF,TGTGCCAGCGGGGAGGTACCCGAGACCCAGTACTTC
.,TRBV30,TRBJ1-1,.,CAWIGAGTEAFF,TGTGCCTGGATCGGAGCTGGCACTGAAGCTTTCTTT
.,TRBV6-2/TRBV6-3,TRBJ2-1,.,CASSYATGSSYNEQFF,TGTGCCAGCAGTTACGCGACAGGTAGCTCCTACAATGAGCAGTTCTTC
few,TRBV9,TRBJ1-2,.,CASSVEAGGNGYTF,TGTGCCAGCAGCGTAGAGGCAGGAGGTAATGGCTACACCTTC
few,TRBV6-2/TRBV6-3,TRBJ2-7,TRBD1,CASTLRQGLSYEQYF,TGTGCCAGCACGCTTCGACAGGGTTTATCCTACGAGCAGTACTTC
.,TRBV28,TRBJ2-1,TRBD1,CASSRPDRVDEQFF,TGTGCCAGCAGTCGCCCGGACAGGGTCGATGAGCAGTTCTTC
once,TRBV7-9,TRBJ2-5,.,CASDRSGYETQYF,TGTGCCAGCGACAGGAGCGGGTACGAGACCCAGTACTTC
.,TRBV30,TRBJ2-4,.,CAWSVRGFGNIQYF,TGTGCCTGGAGTGTACGGGGTTTTGGAAACATTCAGTACTTC
few,TRBV14,TRBJ2-1,.,CASSLSPDGNEQFF,TGTGCCAGCAGCCTATCACCAGACGGCAATGAGCAGTTCTTC
.,TRBV3-1,TRBJ1-2,.,CASSYVTFNYGYTF,TGTGCCAGCAGTTACGTCACGTTTAACTATGGCTACACCTTC
many,TRBV7-2,TRBJ1-4,.,CASARGRVAEKLFF,TGTGCCAGCGCAAGGGGGAGGGTGGCTGAAAAACTGTTTTTT
.,TRBV12-3/TRBV12-4,TRBJ2-3,.,CASSFAGAYTDTQYF,TGTGCCAGCAGTTTTGCGGGGGCGTACACAGATACGCAGTATTTT
.,TRBV18,TRBJ1-1,.,CASSPQGRDTEAFF,TGTGCCAGCTCACCCCAGGGGAGGGACACTGAAGCTTTCTTT
.,TRBV5-1,TRBJ2-3,.,CASSFVGGRQDTQYF,TGCGCCAGCAGTTTCGTGGGGGGGCGGCAAGATACGCAGTATTTT
.,TRBV11-2,TRBJ2-3,TRBD2,CASSLRGSGDTQYF,TGTGCCAGCAGCTTACGAGGTAGCGGGGATACGCAGTATTTT
few,TRBV7-2,TRBJ2-2,.,CASASGWTRAGELFF,TGTGCCAGCGCGTCCGGATGGACGAGGGCCGGGGAGCTGTTTTTT
.,TRBV29-1,TRBJ1-1,.,CSVVRGWTEAFF,TGCAGCGTTGTCAGGGGCTGGACTGAAGCTTTCTTT
few,TRBV7-2,TRBJ2-1,TRBD2,CASSLDSLAGRTYNEQFF,TGTGCCAGCAGCTTAGATTCGTTAGCGGGGAGGACGTACAATGAGCAGTTCTTC
.,TRBV20-1,TRBJ2-1,.,CSARNIAESYNEQFF,TGCAGTGCTAGAAATATAGCGGAGTCCTACAATGAGCAGTTCTTC
few,TRBV20-1,TRBJ2-2,TRBD2,CSARSPSGGGGELFF,TGCAGTGCTAGATCCCCTAGCGGGGGCGGCGGGGAGCTGTTTTTT
.,TRBV12-3/TRBV12-4,TRBJ1-1,.,CASSALGGGNTEAFF,TGTGCCAGCAGCGCCCTTGGGGGGGGAAACACTGAAGCTTTCTTT
.,TRBV7-9,TRBJ2-3,TRBD1,CASSQGAGQTYTQYF,TGTGCCAGCAGCCAGGGGGCGGGGCAAACCTATACGCAGTATTTT
.,TRBV11-3,TRBJ2-1,.,CASSKAGYNEQFF,TGTGCCAGCAGCAAAGCCGGGTACAATGAGCAGTTCTTC
many,TRBV11-2,TRBJ1-4,.,CASSHPGEKLFF,TGTGCCAGCAGCCATCCTGGTGAAAAACTGTTTTTT
.,TRBV7-9,TRBJ2-1,TRBD1,CASSFTGQVLGEQFF,TGTGCCAGCAGCTTTACGGGACAGGTGCTAGGGGAGCAGTTCTTC
few,TRBV6-4,TRBJ1-1,.,CASSERVGSEAFF,TGTGCCAGCAGTGAGAGGGTCGGGTCTGAAGCTTTCTTT
.,TRBV4-2,TRBJ2-3,.,CASSGFVTDTQYF,TGTGCCAGCAGTGGGTTCGTCACAGATACGCAGTATTTT